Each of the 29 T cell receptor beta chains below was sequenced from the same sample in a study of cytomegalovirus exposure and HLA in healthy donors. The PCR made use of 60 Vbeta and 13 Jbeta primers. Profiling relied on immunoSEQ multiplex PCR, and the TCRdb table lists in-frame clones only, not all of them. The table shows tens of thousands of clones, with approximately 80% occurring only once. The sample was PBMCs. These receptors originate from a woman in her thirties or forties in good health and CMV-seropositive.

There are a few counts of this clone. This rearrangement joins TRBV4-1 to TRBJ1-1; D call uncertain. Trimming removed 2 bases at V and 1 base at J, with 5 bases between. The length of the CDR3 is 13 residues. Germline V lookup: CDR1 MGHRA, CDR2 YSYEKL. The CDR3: CASSQPGNTEAFF. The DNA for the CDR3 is TGCGCCAGCAGCCAACCGGGGAACACTGAAGCTTTCTTT.

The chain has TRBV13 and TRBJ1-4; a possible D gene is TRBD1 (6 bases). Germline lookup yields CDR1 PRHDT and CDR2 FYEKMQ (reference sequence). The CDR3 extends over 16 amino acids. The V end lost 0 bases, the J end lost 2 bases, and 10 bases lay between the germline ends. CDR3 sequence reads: CASSLGGGRTNEKLFF. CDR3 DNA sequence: TGTGCCAGCAGCTTAGGGGGGGGGCGGACTAATGAAAAACTGTTTTTT.

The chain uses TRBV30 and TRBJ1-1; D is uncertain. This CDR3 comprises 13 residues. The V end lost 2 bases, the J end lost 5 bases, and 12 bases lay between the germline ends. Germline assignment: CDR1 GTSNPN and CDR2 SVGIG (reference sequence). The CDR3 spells CAWSSGLGTEAFF. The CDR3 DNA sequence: TGTGCCTGGAGTAGCGGACTGGGTACTGAAGCTTTCTTT.

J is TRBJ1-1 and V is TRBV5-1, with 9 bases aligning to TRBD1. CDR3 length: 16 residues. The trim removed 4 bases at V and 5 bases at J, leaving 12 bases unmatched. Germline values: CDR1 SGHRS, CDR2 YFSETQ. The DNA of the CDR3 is TGCGCCAGCAGCCTGAAGGGCACAGGGGGCAGGACTGAAGCTTTCTTT. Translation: CASSLKGTGGRTEAFF.

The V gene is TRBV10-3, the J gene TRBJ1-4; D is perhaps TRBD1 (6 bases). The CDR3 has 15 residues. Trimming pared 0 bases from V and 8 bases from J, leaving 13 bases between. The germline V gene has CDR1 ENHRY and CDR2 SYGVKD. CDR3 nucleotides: TGTGCCATCAGTGAGTCAGACAGGCCCTCAGAAAAACTGTTTTTT. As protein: CAISESDRPSEKLFF.

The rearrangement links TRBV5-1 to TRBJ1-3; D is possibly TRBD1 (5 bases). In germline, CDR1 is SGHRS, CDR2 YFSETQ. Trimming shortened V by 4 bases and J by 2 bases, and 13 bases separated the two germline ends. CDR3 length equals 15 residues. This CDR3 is CASSPRGGTGNTIYF. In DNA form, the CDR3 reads TGCGCCAGCAGCCCCCGCGGGGGGACTGGAAACACCATATATTTT.

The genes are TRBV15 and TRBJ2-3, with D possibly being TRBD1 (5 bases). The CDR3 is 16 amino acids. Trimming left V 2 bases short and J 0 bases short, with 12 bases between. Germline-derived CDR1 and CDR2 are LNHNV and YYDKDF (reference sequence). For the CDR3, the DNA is TGTGCCACCAGCAGAAAGGACATATCTAGCACAGATACGCAGTATTTT. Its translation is CATSRKDISSTDTQYF.

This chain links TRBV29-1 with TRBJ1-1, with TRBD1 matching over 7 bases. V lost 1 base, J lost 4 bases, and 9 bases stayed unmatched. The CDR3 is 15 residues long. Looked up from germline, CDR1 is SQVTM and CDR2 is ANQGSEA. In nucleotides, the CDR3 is TGCAGCGTTGAAGGAGGTAGAACAGGGGCCACTGAAGCTTTCTTT. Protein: CSVEGGRTGATEAFF.

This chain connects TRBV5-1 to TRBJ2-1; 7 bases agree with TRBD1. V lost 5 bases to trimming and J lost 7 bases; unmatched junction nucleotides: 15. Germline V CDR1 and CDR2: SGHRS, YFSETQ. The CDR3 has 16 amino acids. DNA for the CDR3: TGCGCCAGCAGACAAGTTTTCACCGGGACAGCTAATGAGCAGTTCTTC. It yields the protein CASRQVFTGTANEQFF.

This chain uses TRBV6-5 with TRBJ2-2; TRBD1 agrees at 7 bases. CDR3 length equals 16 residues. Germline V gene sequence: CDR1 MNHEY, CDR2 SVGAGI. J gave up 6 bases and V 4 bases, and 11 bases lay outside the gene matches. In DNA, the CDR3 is TGTGCCAGCAGTTCCGGACGGACAGGAAGGTCCGGGGAGCTGTTTTTT. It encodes CASSSGRTGRSGELFF.

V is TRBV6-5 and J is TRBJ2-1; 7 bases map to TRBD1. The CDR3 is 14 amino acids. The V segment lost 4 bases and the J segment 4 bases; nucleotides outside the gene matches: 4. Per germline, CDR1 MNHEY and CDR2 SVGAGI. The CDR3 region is CASSSEGAYNEQFF. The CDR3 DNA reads TGTGCCAGCAGTTCTGAGGGGGCGTACAATGAGCAGTTCTTC.

The CDR3: CASAFLTFSPLHF. As DNA, the CDR3 is TGCGCCAGTGCATTTCTTACATTTTCACCCCTCCACTTT. V and J are TRBV10-2 and TRBJ1-6; D remains unclear. CDR1 WSHSY and CDR2 SAAADI come from the germline V gene. V was cut by 9 bases and J by 9 bases, with 15 bases left in between. This CDR3 contains 13 residues.

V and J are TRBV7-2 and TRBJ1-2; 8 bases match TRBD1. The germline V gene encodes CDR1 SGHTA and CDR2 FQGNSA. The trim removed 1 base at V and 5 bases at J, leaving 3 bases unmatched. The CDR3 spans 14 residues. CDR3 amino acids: CASSLGQGKYGYTF. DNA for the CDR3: TGTGCCAGCAGCTTAGGACAGGGGAAGTATGGCTACACCTTC.

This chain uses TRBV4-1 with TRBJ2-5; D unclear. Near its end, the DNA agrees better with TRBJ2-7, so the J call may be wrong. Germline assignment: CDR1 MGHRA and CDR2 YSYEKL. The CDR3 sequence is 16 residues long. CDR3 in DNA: TGCGCCAGCAGCCAAGCCTCAGGTCAAATCTTCTACGAGCAGTACTTC. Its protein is CASSQASGQIFYEQYF.

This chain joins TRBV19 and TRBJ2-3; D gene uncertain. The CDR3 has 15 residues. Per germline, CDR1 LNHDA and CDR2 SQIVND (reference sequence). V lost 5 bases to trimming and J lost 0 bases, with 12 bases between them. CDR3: CASSPRLTSTDTQYF. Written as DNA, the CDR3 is TGTGCCAGTAGTCCCCGACTCACTAGCACAGATACGCAGTATTTT.

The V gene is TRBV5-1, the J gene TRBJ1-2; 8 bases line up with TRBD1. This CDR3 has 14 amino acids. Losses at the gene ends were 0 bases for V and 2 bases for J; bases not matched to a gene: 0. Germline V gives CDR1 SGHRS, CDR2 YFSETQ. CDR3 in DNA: TGCGCCAGCAGCTTGGCAGGGGGCAACTATGGCTACACCTTC. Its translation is CASSLAGGNYGYTF.

In nucleotides, the CDR3 is TGTGCCAGCAGCGAACATGGGACTAGCCTGTACAATGAGCAGTTCTTC. This codes for CASSEHGTSLYNEQFF. The V call is TRBV5-8, the J call TRBJ2-1; 9 bases agree with TRBD2. Trimming at V came to 4 bases and at J to 4 bases, leaving 9 bases not matched to a gene. Germline V lookup: CDR1 SGHTS, CDR2 YDEGEE. This CDR3 is built from 16 residues.

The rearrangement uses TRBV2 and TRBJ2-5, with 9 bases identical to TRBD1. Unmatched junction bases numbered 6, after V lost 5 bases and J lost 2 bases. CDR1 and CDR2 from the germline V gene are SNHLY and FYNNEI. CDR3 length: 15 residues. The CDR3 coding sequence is TGTGCCAGCAGTAGGACAGGGGTATGGCAAGAGACCCAGTACTTC. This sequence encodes CASSRTGVWQETQYF.

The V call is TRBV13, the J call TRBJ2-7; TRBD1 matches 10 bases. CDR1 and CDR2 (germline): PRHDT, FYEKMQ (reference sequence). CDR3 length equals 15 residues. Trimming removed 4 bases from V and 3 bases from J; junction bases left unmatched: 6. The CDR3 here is CASSSIRDRGYEQYF. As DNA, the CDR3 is TGTGCCAGCAGCTCCATCCGGGACAGGGGCTACGAGCAGTACTTC.

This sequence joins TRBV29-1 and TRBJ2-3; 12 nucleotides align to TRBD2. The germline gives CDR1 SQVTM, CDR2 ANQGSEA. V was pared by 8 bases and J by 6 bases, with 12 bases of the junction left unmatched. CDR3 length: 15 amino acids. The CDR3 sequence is CSTRTSGTERDTQYF. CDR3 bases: TGCAGCACAAGGACTAGCGGGACGGAGAGGGATACGCAGTATTTT.

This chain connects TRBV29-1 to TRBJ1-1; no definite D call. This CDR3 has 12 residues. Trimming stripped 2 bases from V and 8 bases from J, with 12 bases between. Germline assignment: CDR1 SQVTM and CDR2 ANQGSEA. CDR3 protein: CSVESPSKEAFF. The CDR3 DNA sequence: TGCAGCGTTGAATCCCCTTCTAAAGAAGCTTTCTTT.

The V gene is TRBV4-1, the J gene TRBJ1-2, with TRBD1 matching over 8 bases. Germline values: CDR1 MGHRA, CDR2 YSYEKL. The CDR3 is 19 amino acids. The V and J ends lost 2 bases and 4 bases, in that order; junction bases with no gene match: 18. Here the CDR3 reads CASSQREQGAAPPSYGYTF. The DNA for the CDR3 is TGCGCCAGCAGCCAACGAGAGCAGGGGGCCGCTCCCCCCAGCTATGGCTACACCTTC.

The CDR3 reads CASSAPGQPNNSPLHF. The CDR3 DNA reads TGTGCCAGCAGCGCGCCGGGACAGCCTAATAATTCACCCCTCCACTTT. This chain links TRBV7-9 with TRBJ1-6; 7 bases map to TRBD1. The V gene end was trimmed by 5 bases and the J gene end by 5 bases; junction bases not matched to a gene: 9. Germline V gene data show CDR1 as SEHNR and CDR2 as FQNEAQ (reference sequence). This CDR3 spans 16 amino acids.

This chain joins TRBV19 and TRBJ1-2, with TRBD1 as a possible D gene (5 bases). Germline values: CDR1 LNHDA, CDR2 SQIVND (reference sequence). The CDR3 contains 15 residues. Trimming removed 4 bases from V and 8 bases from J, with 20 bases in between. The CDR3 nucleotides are TGTGCCAGTAGTACGACAGCGCTGCCGCCCGGCGGCTACACCTTC. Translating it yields CASSTTALPPGGYTF.

Written as DNA, the CDR3 is TGTGCCAGCAGTTACTCTGGGGCGAATCAGCCCCAGCATTTT. Translation gives CASSYSGANQPQHF. The chain has TRBV6-5 and TRBJ1-5, with TRBD1 as a possible D gene (5 bases). The germline V and J ends were trimmed by 0 bases and 4 bases, with 7 bases remaining between them. The CDR3 is 14 amino acids. CDR1 is MNHEY and CDR2 is SVGAGI in the germline V gene.

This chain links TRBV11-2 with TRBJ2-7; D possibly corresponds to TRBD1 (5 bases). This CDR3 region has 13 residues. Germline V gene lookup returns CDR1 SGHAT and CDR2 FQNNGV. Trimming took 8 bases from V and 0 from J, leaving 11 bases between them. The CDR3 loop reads CASGAGFSYEQYF. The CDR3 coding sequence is TGTGCCAGCGGGGCAGGTTTCTCCTACGAGCAGTACTTC.

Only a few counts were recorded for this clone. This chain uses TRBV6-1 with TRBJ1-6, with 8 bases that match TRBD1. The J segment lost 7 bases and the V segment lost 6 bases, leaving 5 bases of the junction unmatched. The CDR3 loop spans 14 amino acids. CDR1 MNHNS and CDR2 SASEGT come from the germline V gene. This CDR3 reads CASSPTGDNSPLHF. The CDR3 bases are TGTGCCAGCAGCCCGACAGGGGACAATTCACCCCTCCACTTT.

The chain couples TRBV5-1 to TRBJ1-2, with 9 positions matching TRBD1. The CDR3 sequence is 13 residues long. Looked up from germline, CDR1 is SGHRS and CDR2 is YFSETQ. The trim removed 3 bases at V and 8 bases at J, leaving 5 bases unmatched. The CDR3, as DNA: TGCGCCAGCAGCTCCGTGACAGGGGGAGGCTACACCTTC. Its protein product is CASSSVTGGGYTF.

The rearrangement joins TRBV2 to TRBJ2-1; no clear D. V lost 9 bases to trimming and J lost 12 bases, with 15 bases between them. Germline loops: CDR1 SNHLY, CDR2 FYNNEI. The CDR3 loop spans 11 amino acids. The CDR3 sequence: CASQISYAQFF. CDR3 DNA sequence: TGTGCCAGTCAAATCTCCTACGCGCAGTTCTTC.